This T cell receptor (beta chain) came from a study of blood T cell repertoires in COVID-19. CDR1 and CDR2 (germline): SQVTM, ANQGSEA. This CDR3 has 14 amino acids. V was shortened by 6 bases and J by 1 base, with 15 bases between the two germline ends. The repertoire was sequenced with immunoSEQ multiplex PCR; TCRdb's copy has only in-frame clones and lacks some. The sample has 250,000 or so clones; 87% are singletons. The chain uses TRBV29-1 and TRBJ2-5; the D gene is possibly TRBD2 (5 bases). Sequencing used PBMCs or T cells enriched from blood (not recorded which). The sequence derives from a woman in her 30s with acute COVID-19. For the CDR3, the DNA is TGCAGCGTGACGATTGAGGGCTTCCAAGAGACCCAGTACTTC. Its translation is CSVTIEGFQETQYF.